The clone carrying this T cell receptor (beta chain) occurred many times. With 8 bases clipped from V and 4 bases from J, the junction kept 8 bases outside the gene matches. Germline V lookup: CDR1 MDHEN, CDR2 SYDVKM. The CDR3 spans 14 residues. The source material, RNA transcripts, was used to amplify TCR beta CDR3 regions. In the first-round RT-PCR of the TCR CDR3, the HTBI primer set was used. TCRdb re-analysed the multiplex PCR reads in MiXCR, keeping a single row per CDR3 protein. This table has around 250,000 distinct CDR3 sequences, about a sixth appearing once. This entry comes from a study of T cells in Graves' hyperthyroidism and ophthalmopathy.

Input material: blood. The clonotype originates from a woman aged 18-29 years with Graves' ophthalmopathy. This chain connects TRBV28 to TRBJ2-7; 10 bases map to TRBD1. The CDR3, as DNA: TGTGCCAGCCGCGGGGACAGGGGACCTTACGAGCAGTACTTC. Translated: CASRGDRGPYEQYF.